This TCR beta chain emerged from a study of shared clonotypes between healthy human individuals. Data came from immunoSEQ multiplex PCR; TCRdb stores just in-frame clones and leaves some out. The table has some 2 million clones, roughly 94% seen once. Naive CD8 isolation took CD45RO-negative cells positively selected for CCR7 and excluded terminally differentiated effector memory CD45RA+ cells. As for this clone: Its matching antigen is unknown. Other DNA sequences in the same sample also yield this CDR3.

The study, taken as a whole, reports: The sole specimen, blood, was sampled, and tissue repertoires likely differ. A handful of donors showed sharing of 4.5% to 5% of naive CD4 clonotypes. Clonotype sharing among donors was thought likely to change with sequencing depth.

CDR3 length equals 15 residues. V was cut by 1 base and J by 0 bases, with 10 bases left in between. Germline CDR1 reads MGHRA; CDR2 reads YSYEKL. The sequence derives from a young man in good health. Sequencing was done on a sample of naive CD8+ T cells sorted from blood. The chain uses TRBV4-1 and TRBJ2-7; weak D call: TRBD1 (6 bases). The CDR3 nucleotides are TGCGCCAGCAGCCAAGCCGGGACACCCTCCTACGAGCAGTACTTC. It is translated as CASSQAGTPSYEQYF.